This T cell receptor beta chain was observed in a study of kidney transplant recipient with SARS-CoV-2 infection. The table lists this clonotype with many counts. TCRdb called the reads again in MiXCR, with one record for every CDR3 protein. The sample has roughly 250,000 distinct CDR3 sequences; more than 25% are singletons. Germline V gene lookup returns CDR1 PRHDT and CDR2 FYEKMQ (reference sequence). The CDR3 length is 16 residues. The V end lost 0 bases, the J end lost 4 bases, and 15 bases lay between the germline ends. V gene TRBV13 combines with J gene TRBJ1-2; tentative D call: TRBD1 (5 bases). This TCR was sampled from a male patient aged 25-45 years who had COVID-19 and was a kidney transplant recipient. The graft donor may be the source of some T cells. This specimen was a blood sample, taken at baseline and on approximately day 120 from a kidney transplant recipient. CDR3 DNA: TGTGCCAGCAGCTTAGGCCGTGGGGGTCCCCCCTATGGCTACACCTTC. This encodes CASSLGRGGPPYGYTF.